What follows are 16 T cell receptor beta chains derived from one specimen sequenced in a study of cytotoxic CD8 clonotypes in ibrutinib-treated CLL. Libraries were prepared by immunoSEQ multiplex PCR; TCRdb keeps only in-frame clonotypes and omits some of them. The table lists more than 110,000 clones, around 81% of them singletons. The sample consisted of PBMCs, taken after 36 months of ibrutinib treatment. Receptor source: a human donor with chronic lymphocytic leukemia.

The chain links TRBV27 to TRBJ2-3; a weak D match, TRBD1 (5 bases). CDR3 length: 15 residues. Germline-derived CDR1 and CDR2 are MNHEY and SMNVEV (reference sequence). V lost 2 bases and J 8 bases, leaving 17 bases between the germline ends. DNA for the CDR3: TGTGCCAGCAGTTTAGATAAGGGGATGGCAGGTACGCAGTATTTT. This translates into CASSLDKGMAGTQYF.

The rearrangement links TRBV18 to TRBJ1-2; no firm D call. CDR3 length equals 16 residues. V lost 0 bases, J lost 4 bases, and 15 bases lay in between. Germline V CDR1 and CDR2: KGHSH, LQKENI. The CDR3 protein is CASSPPGLYSAYGYTF. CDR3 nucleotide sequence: TGTGCCAGCTCACCACCGGGTCTATACAGTGCCTATGGCTACACCTTC.

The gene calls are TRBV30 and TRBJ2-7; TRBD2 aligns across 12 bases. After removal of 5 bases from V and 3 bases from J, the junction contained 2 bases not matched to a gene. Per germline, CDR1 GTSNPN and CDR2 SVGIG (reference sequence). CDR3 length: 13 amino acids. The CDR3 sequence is CAWELAGGYEQYF. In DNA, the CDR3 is TGTGCCTGGGAACTAGCGGGAGGCTACGAGCAGTACTTC.

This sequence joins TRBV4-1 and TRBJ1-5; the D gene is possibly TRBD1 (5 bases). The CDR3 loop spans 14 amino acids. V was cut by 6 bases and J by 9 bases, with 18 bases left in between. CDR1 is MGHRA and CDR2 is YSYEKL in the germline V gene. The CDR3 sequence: CASSHPGTVRPQHF. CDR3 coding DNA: TGCGCCAGCAGTCACCCCGGGACGGTGCGGCCCCAGCATTTT.

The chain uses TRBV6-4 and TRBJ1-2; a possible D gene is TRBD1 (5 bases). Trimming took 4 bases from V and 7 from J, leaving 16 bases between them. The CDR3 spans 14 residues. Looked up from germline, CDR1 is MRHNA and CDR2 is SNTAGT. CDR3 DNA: TGTGCCAGCAGTGTGGACCCAGGGCGGGCTGGCTACACCTTC. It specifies CASSVDPGRAGYTF.

The chain's CDR3 is CASSPGPEKLFF. DNA of the CDR3: TGTGCCAGCAGCCCCGGACCCGAGAAACTGTTTTTT. The chain links TRBV7-6 to TRBJ1-4; D is undetermined. Trimming took off 5 bases at V and 11 bases at J, with 12 bases between the two ends. This CDR3 spans 12 amino acids. Germline V lookup: CDR1 SGHVS, CDR2 FNYEAQ.

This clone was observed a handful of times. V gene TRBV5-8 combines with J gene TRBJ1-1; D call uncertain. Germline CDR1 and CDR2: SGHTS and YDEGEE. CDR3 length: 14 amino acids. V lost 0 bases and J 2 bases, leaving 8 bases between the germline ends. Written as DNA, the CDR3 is TGTGCCAGCAGCTTGGGGCTCGGAAACACTGAAGCTTTCTTT. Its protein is CASSLGLGNTEAFF. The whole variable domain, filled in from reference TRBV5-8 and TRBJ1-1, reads EAGVTQSPTHLIKTRGQQATLRCSPISGHTSVYWYQQALGLGLQFLLWYDEGEERNRGNFPPRFSGRQFPNYSSELNVNALELEDSALYLCASSLGLGNTEAFFGQGTRLTVV.

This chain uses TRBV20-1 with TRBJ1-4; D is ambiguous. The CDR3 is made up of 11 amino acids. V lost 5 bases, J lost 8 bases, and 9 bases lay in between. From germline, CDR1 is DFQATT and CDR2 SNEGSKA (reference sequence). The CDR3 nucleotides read TGCAGTGCTCGGAGACCGGAAAAACTGTTTTTT. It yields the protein CSARRPEKLFF.

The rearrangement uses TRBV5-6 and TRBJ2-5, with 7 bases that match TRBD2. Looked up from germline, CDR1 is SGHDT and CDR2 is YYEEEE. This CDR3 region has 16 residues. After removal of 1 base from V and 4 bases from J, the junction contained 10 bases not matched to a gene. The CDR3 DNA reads TGTGCCAGCAGCTTGACAGGTACCTCGGGGGGAGAGACCCAGTACTTC. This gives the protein CASSLTGTSGGETQYF. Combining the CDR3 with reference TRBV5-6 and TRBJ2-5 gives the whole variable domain DAGVTQSPTHLIKTRGQQVTLRCSPKSGHDTVSWYQQALGQGPQFIFQYYEEEERQRGNFPDRFSGHQFPNYSSELNVNALLLGDSALYLCASSLTGTSGGETQYFGPGTRLLVL.

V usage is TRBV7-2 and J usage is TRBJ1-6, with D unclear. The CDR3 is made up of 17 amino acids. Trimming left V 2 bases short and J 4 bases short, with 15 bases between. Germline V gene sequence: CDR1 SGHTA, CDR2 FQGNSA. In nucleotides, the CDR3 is TGTGCCAGCAGCTTAAATCTGCCAGGCGCTTATAATTCACCCCTCCACTTT. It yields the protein CASSLNLPGAYNSPLHF.

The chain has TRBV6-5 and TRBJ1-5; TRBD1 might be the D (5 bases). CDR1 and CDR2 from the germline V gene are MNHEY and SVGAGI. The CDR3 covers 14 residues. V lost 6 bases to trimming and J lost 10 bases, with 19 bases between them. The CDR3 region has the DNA TGTGCCAGCAGGATGAGACAGCCCCCAGGTCCCCAGCATTTT. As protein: CASRMRQPPGPQHF.

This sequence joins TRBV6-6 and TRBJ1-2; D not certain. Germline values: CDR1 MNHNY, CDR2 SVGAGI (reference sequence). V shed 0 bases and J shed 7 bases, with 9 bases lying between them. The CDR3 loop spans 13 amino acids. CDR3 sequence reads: CASSYSNPGGYTF. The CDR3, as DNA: TGTGCCAGCAGTTACTCGAATCCGGGTGGCTACACCTTC.

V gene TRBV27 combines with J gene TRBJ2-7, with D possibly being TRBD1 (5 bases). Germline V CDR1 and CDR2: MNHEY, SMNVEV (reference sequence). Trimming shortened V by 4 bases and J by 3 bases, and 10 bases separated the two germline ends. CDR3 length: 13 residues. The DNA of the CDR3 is TGTGCCAGCAGTTGGGGCAGGAACTACGAGCAGTACTTC. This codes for CASSWGRNYEQYF.

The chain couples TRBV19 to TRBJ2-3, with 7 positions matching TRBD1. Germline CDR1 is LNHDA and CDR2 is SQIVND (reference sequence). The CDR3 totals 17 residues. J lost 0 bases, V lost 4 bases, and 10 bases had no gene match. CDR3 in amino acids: CASSTQRDSASTDTQYF. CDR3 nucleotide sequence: TGTGCCAGTAGTACCCAAAGGGACAGTGCTAGCACAGATACGCAGTATTTT.

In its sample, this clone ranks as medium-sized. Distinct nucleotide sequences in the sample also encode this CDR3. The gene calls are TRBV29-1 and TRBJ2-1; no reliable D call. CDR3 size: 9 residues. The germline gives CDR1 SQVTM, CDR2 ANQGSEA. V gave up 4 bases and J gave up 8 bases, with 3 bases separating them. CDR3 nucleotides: TGCAGCGTTGGGTATGAGCAGTTCTTC. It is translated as CSVGYEQFF.

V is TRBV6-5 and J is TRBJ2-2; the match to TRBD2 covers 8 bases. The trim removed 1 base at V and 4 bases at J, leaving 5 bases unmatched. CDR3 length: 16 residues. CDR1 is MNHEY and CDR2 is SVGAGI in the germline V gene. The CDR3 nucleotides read TGTGCCAGCAGTTACTTCGGGACTAGGGCCACCGGGGAGCTGTTTTTT. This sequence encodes CASSYFGTRATGELFF.